These T cell receptor beta chains were read from a single sample in a study of Graves' ophthalmopathy and Graves' hyperthyroidism. TCRdb re-called the multiplex PCR reads through MiXCR, storing one row per CDR3 protein. This sample has 200,000 to 250,000 distinct CDR3 sequences, with roughly 21% found just once. The source material was peripheral blood. The receptor set was obtained from a woman in her forties or fifties with Graves' ophthalmopathy. Each CDR3 is given with its conserved first and last residue. The order of the fields is CDR3 length, J gene, V gene, clone size, D gene, CDR3 DNA, CDR3 protein. A D gene is named only where the DNA matches it firmly. The listing skips clone size in some rows; elsewhere it reads once, few, many or a size class.

>13|TRBJ1-1|TRBV5-4|many|-
TGTGCCAGCAGCTCAGCCATGAACACTGAAGCTTTCTTT
CASSSAMNTEAFF
>13|TRBJ2-5|TRBV2|many|-
TGTGCCAGCACTAAAGACTGGGTGGAGACCCAGTACTTC
CASTKDWVETQYF
>15|TRBJ1-1|TRBV19|many|-
TGTGCCACATATCTCCCGGGACAAGCGAACACTGAAGCTTTCTTT
CATYLPGQANTEAFF
>17|TRBJ2-2|TRBV19|-|TRBD1
TGTGCCAGTAATCACATCCTACGACAGGGGGTGGCCGGGGAGCTGTTTTTT
CASNHILRQGVAGELFF
>13|TRBJ1-2|TRBV24-1|many|TRBD1
TGTGCCACCAGTGCCCGACAGGGAGCTGGCTACACCTTC
CATSARQGAGYTF
>15|TRBJ2-7|TRBV6-5|-|-
TGTGCCAGCAGTTACTCGAGGGCAGGGAACCACGAGCAGTACTTC
CASSYSRAGNHEQYF
>14|TRBJ1-6|TRBV5-1|many|-
TGCGCCAGCGGTGCGGGACAAGCCAATTCACCCCTCCACTTT
CASGAGQANSPLHF
>12|TRBJ2-7|TRBV7-9|-|TRBD1
TGTGCCAGCAGCTTAGGACAGGGCCCTCTGTACTTC
CASSLGQGPLYF
>14|TRBJ2-7|TRBV7-6|-|-
TGTGCCAGCAGCTTATGGGACGGCTCCTACGAGCAGTCCTTC
CASSLWDGSYEQSF
>15|TRBJ2-7|TRBV10-3|many|-
TGTGCCATCAGTGAGTCCAAAGGTCCGCGGGGCGAGCAGTACTTC
CAISESKGPRGEQYF
>15|TRBJ2-4|TRBV7-3|many|TRBD1
TGTGCCAGCAGCTATTCAGGGGGCGCGAGGGACATTCAGTACTTC
CASSYSGGARDIQYF
>15|TRBJ2-7|TRBV7-2|many|TRBD2
TGTGCCAGCAGCTTAGCGTTAGCGGGAACGTACGAGCAGTACTTC
CASSLALAGTYEQYF
>14|TRBJ1-2|TRBV5-1|many|TRBD1
TGCGCCAGCAGCTTGGTTCGGGACAGTAGCGGCTACACCTTC
CASSLVRDSSGYTF
>14|TRBJ1-2|TRBV10-3|many|TRBD1
TGTGCCATCAGTGATCCGAGACAGGGTGATGGCTACACCTTC
CAISDPRQGDGYTF
>14|TRBJ2-7|TRBV6-5|many|TRBD2
TGTGCCAGCAACCCCTGGGGGGGGGGCTACGAGCAGTACTTC
CASNPWGGGYEQYF
>16|TRBJ1-2|TRBV27|many|-
TGTGCCAGCAGTCTCGAAGGACAGACGTCTAACTATGGCTACACCTTC
CASSLEGQTSNYGYTF
>15|TRBJ2-2|TRBV5-1|many|TRBD1
TGCGCCAGCAGCTTTGGGACAGGAAATACCGGGGAGCTGTTTTTT
CASSFGTGNTGELFF
>15|TRBJ2-7|TRBV6-5|many|TRBD1
TGTGCCAGCAGTCACCGGGACAGGGTAAGAGGCGAGCAGTACTTC
CASSHRDRVRGEQYF
>13|TRBJ1-5|TRBV5-6|few|-
TGTGCCAGCAGCTTCCAAGCAAATCAGCCCCAGCATTTT
CASSFQANQPQHF
>15|TRBJ1-2|TRBV12-3/TRBV12-4|few|-
TGTGCCAGCAGTTTAGCGCGAGGGACGGGAGAGGGCTACACCTTC
CASSLARGTGEGYTF
>14|TRBJ1-1|TRBV5-1|many|-
TGCGCCAGCAGACACGCCGGGCAGGACACTGAAGCTTTCTTT
CASRHAGQDTEAFF
>13|TRBJ1-5|TRBV6-1|many|TRBD1
TGTGCCAGCAGCCCAGGGGGCCCCCAGCCCCAGCATTTT
CASSPGGPQPQHF
>16|TRBJ2-3|TRBV11-2|-|TRBD2
TGTGCCAGCAGCTTAGGTCTAGCGGGAGCGGGGAATACGCAGTATTTT
CASSLGLAGAGNTQYF
>13|TRBJ2-5|TRBV2|many|-
TGTGCCAGCAGGACCGCAGGGGTTGAGACCCAGTACTTC
CASRTAGVETQYF
>14|TRBJ1-1|TRBV5-1|many|TRBD1
TGCGCCAGCAGCTCAACAGGGGGTTTGACTGAAGCTTTCTTT
CASSSTGGLTEAFF
>14|TRBJ2-7|TRBV20-1|few|-
TGCAGTGCTGTCCGGGGGGACAGCTCCTACGAGCAGTACTTC
CSAVRGDSSYEQYF
>13|TRBJ1-2|TRBV6-5|many|TRBD1
TGTGCCAGCAGTTACCCGGACAGGGGTGGCTACACCTTC
CASSYPDRGGYTF
>19|TRBJ2-6|TRBV9|few|TRBD1
TGTGCCAGCAGCGTAACATCCGGGACAGGCGTCTCTGGGGCCAACGTCCTGACTTTC
CASSVTSGTGVSGANVLTF
>12|TRBJ1-2|TRBV20-1|many|-
TGCAGTGCGAAGGGACTCCACTATGGCTACACCTTC
CSAKGLHYGYTF
>15|TRBJ2-5|TRBV7-9|many|-
TGTGCCAGCAGCCCCACGTCTTCCGGGAGAGAGACCCAGTACTTC
CASSPTSSGRETQYF
>15|TRBJ1-6|TRBV7-2|many|-
TGTGCCAGCAGCCCAAGGTCCCAGGGGAGTTCACCCCTCCACTTT
CASSPRSQGSSPLHF
>17|TRBJ2-7|TRBV6-5|-|TRBD1
TGTGCCAGCAGTTACCCTTCCGGACAGGATAACTCCTACGAGCAGTACTTC
CASSYPSGQDNSYEQYF
>16|TRBJ2-7|TRBV11-2|few|TRBD2
TGTGCCAGCAGCTTAGTTCTAGCGGGACCCTCCTACGAGCAGTACTTC
CASSLVLAGPSYEQYF